This T cell receptor (beta chain) derives from a study of blood T cells in healthy people across ages. Germline V lookup: CDR1 SGHAT, CDR2 FQNNGV. This CDR3 is built from 14 residues. V was shortened by 7 bases and J by 3 bases, with 15 bases between the two germline ends. Details on this clonotype: The antigen is not known.

Study results and limitations: When set beside aged donors, long-lived donors presented more naive CD4+ cells and higher diversity.

A second roughly 6 to 11 cycle PCR used barcoded and J-beta primers. TCRdb redid the calling of the 5' RACE reads with MiXCR, one entry per CDR3 protein. This sample carries over 1,500,000 distinct CDR3 sequences, about 50% of them seen once, and the ten largest clones take around 2.1%. The chain employs TRBV11-2 and TRBJ2-5; D uncertain. This clonotype was sampled from a middle-aged woman in good health. The material sequenced was blood. CDR3 coding DNA: TGTGCCAGCAATCCGAGCCTCCAAAAAGAGACCCAGTACTTC. Residues: CASNPSLQKETQYF.